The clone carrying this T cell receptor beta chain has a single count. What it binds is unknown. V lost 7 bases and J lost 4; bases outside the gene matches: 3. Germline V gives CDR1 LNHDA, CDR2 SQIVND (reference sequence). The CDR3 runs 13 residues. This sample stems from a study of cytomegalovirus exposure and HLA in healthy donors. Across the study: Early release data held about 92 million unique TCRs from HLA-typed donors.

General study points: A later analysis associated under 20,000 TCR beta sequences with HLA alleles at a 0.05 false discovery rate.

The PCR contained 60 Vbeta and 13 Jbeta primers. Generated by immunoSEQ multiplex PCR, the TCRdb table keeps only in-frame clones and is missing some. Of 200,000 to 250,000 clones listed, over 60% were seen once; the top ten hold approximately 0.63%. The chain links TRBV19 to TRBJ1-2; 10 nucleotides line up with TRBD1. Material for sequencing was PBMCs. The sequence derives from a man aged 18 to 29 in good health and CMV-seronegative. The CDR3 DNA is TGTGCCAGTACCGGGACAGGGGTCTATGGCTACACCTTC. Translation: CASTGTGVYGYTF.